This TCR beta chain was obtained from a study of cytomegalovirus exposure and HLA in healthy donors. A multiplex PCR was run with 60 Vbeta primers and 13 Jbeta primers. Clones were read by immunoSEQ multiplex PCR, and TCRdb kept only the in-frame ones, dropping some. The profile covers some 140,000 clones, with just under 80% appearing a single time and 0.9% to 1.2% taken by the ten largest. V lost 5 bases to trimming and J lost 6 bases, with 19 bases between them. CDR3 length equals 16 residues. Germline V gives CDR1 SNHLY, CDR2 FYNNEI. The sequencing sample was made of PBMCs. The sequence was collected from a male donor in good health and CMV-seronegative. V and J are TRBV2 and TRBJ1-4; no definite D call. In nucleotides, the CDR3 is TGTGCCAGCAGTCCTAATCCCCGACAACCACATGAAAAACTGTTTTTT. Translated: CASSPNPRQPHEKLFF.